The 3 T cell receptor beta chains below all came from one sample that was sequenced in a study of blood T cell repertoires in COVID-19. Profiling relied on immunoSEQ multiplex PCR, and the TCRdb table lists in-frame clones only, not all of them. Among approximately 250,000 clones, 85% to 95% were seen once, and the ten largest hold approximately 3%. Sequencing input: PBMCs or T cells enriched from blood (not recorded which). These receptors were taken from a man aged 35 to 55 who had been exposed to COVID-19.

The chain carries TRBV5-1 and TRBJ1-4; D is perhaps TRBD1 (6 bases). The CDR3 consists of 14 residues. Germline V gives CDR1 SGHRS, CDR2 YFSETQ. V was clipped by 3 bases and J by 8 bases, with 14 bases between them. CDR3 sequence reads: CASSWGTLPEKLFF. CDR3 DNA: TGCGCCAGCAGCTGGGGGACACTCCCGGAAAAACTGTTTTTT.

This sequence joins TRBV5-6 and TRBJ2-5, with TRBD2 identical over 9 bases. Germline values: CDR1 SGHDT, CDR2 YYEEEE. The CDR3 loop spans 17 amino acids. The junction had 11 bases not matched to a gene; V was cut back by 0 bases and J by 5 bases. CDR3 sequence (DNA): TGTGCCAGCAGCTTGGCCGATGGCGGGAGGGCCGGGGAGACCCAGTACTTC. This codes for CASSLADGGRAGETQYF.

The chain links TRBV5-4 to TRBJ2-3; the D is unclear. Trimming left V 4 bases short and J 1 base short, with 16 bases between. CDR1 is SGHNT and CDR2 is YYREEE in the germline V gene (reference sequence). This CDR3 has 16 amino acids. CDR3 loop: CASSHRPGVGTDTQYF. The CDR3 nucleotides read TGTGCCAGCAGCCATAGACCAGGTGTGGGCACAGATACGCAGTATTTT.